This note documents a single T cell receptor beta chain sequence. Distinct nucleotide sequences in the sample also encode this CDR3. The record originates from a study of blood T cell repertoires in COVID-19. Assay: immunoSEQ multiplex PCR; the TCRdb copy retains only in-frame clones and omits some. The table lists 200,000 or so clones, roughly 84% of them singletons. Germline V gene lookup returns CDR1 MDHEN and CDR2 SYDVKM. This CDR3 spans 15 amino acids. V was trimmed by 1 base and J by 1 base, leaving 8 bases between them. The TCR comes from a human donor in a cohort sampled during active COVID-19. The material sequenced was peripheral blood. The rearrangement links TRBV28 to TRBJ1-3; no firm D call. The CDR3 here is CASSLYSSSGNTIYF. CDR3 DNA: TGTGCCAGCAGTTTATACAGTTCTTCTGGAAACACCATATATTTT.